What follows are 30 T cell receptor beta chains derived from one specimen sequenced in a study of blood T cell repertoires in COVID-19. Clones were sequenced by immunoSEQ multiplex PCR, and TCRdb holds only the in-frame ones, with some missing. The data hold over 150,000 clones, with roughly 85% observed a single time. The sequenced sample consisted of peripheral blood. The receptors shown here come from a woman aged 70-85 years with acute or convalescent COVID-19.

The chain combines TRBV2 with TRBJ1-5; D might be TRBD1 (6 bases). With 6 bases removed from V and 12 bases from J, the gap between germline ends came to 24 bases. CDR3 length: 15 amino acids. CDR1 and CDR2 from the germline V gene are SNHLY and FYNNEI. In DNA form, the CDR3 reads TGTGCCAGCAGGGGGGGGACAACGGATCCCCCCGACCAGCATTTT. Residues: CASRGGTTDPPDQHF.

This sequence joins TRBV7-2 and TRBJ2-7; the match to TRBD2 covers 11 bases. The CDR3 extends over 16 amino acids. The trim removed 1 base at V and 3 bases at J, leaving 5 bases unmatched. Germline CDR1 and CDR2: SGHTA and FQGNSA. CDR3 sequence (DNA): TGTGCCAGCAGCTTAGAGATAGGGACTAGCGGCTACGAGCAGTACTTC. It translates to CASSLEIGTSGYEQYF.

The chain employs TRBV29-1 and TRBJ2-5, with D maybe TRBD1 (6 bases). This CDR3 has 12 residues. V was clipped by 3 bases and J by 6 bases, with 11 bases between them. CDR1 SQVTM and CDR2 ANQGSEA come from the germline V gene. CDR3 bases: TGCAGCGTTGAGGGCAGGGGCAAGACCCAGTACTTC. Its protein is CSVEGRGKTQYF. Full variable domain (outside the CDR3, taken from reference TRBV29-1 and TRBJ2-5): SAVISQKPSRDICQRGTSLTIQCQVDSQVTMMFWYRQQPGQSLTLIATANQGSEATYESGFVIDKFPISRPNLTFSTLTVSNMSPEDSSIYLCSVEGRGKTQYFGPGTRLLVL.

The J gene is TRBJ2-7, the V gene TRBV18; D may be TRBD1 (5 bases). Germline loops: CDR1 KGHSH, CDR2 LQKENI. CDR3 length: 17 residues. Trimming left V 2 bases short and J 6 bases short, with 23 bases between. CDR3 sequence (DNA): TGTGCCAGCTCACCAGGGGCCAGCCGAGACAAAAAAGGCGAGCAGTACTTC. Its translation is CASSPGASRDKKGEQYF.

The rearrangement uses TRBV19 and TRBJ1-2; no definite D call. The CDR3 has 11 amino acids. V dropped 6 bases and J dropped 3 bases, with 5 bases sitting between them. The germline V gene has CDR1 LNHDA and CDR2 SQIVND (reference sequence). This chain's CDR3 is CASRQDYGYTF. DNA of the CDR3: TGTGCCAGTAGGCAGGACTATGGCTACACCTTC.

This clone was seen a handful of times. The gene calls are TRBV30 and TRBJ1-2, with 7 bases aligning to TRBD1. The germline V gene encodes CDR1 GTSNPN and CDR2 SVGIG (reference sequence). This CDR3 is 14 amino acids long. V trimming: 3 bases; J trimming: 8 bases; junction bases outside the gene matches: 12. CDR3 region: CAWSARGGAIGYTF. The CDR3 DNA sequence: TGTGCCTGGAGCGCCCGAGGGGGCGCGATCGGCTACACCTTC.

This sequence joins TRBV5-1 and TRBJ1-3; TRBD1 might be the D (6 bases). The length of the CDR3 is 16 residues. V lost 0 bases to trimming and J lost 3 bases, with 13 bases between them. Germline CDR1 is SGHRS and CDR2 is YFSETQ. The CDR3 protein is CASSLASGRGGNTIYF. The CDR3 nucleotides are TGCGCCAGCAGCTTGGCCTCGGGCAGGGGTGGAAACACCATATATTTT. Full variable domain (remainder filled in from reference TRBV5-1 and TRBJ1-3): KAGVTQTPRYLIKTRGQQVTLSCSPISGHRSVSWYQQTPGQGLQFLFEYFSETQRNKGNFPGRFSGRQFSNSRSEMNVSTLELGDSALYLCASSLASGRGGNTIYFGEGSWLTVV.

The J gene is TRBJ1-2, the V gene TRBV12-5, with D possibly TRBD1 on 6 matching bases. The germline CDR1 and CDR2 sequences are LGHNT and FRNRAP. This CDR3 is 13 amino acids long. V lost 0 bases and J lost 8, with 10 bases in between. The CDR3: CASGLVGGRGYTF. CDR3 DNA: TGTGCTAGTGGTTTGGTAGGGGGACGGGGCTACACCTTC.

The V and J genes are TRBV14 and TRBJ2-5; D ambiguous. The V and J ends lost 3 bases and 5 bases respectively, with 13 bases between them. CDR1 and CDR2 from the germline V gene are SGHDN and FVKESK. This CDR3 spans 14 amino acids. The CDR3 nucleotides are TGTGCCAGCAGCCATTCACAGCTTAGGGAGACCCAGTACTTC. It specifies CASSHSQLRETQYF.

This sequence joins TRBV15 and TRBJ1-4; D is unclear. V shed 0 bases and J shed 8 bases, with 13 bases lying between them. The V gene's germline CDR1 is LNHNV and CDR2 YYDKDF (reference sequence). The CDR3 is 15 amino acids. The CDR3 sequence: CATSRETGVGEKLFF. The CDR3 nucleotides are TGTGCCACCAGCAGAGAGACCGGGGTGGGCGAAAAACTGTTTTTT. Full variable domain (remainder filled in from reference TRBV15 and TRBJ1-4): DAMVIQNPRYQVTQFGKPVTLSCSQTLNHNVMYWYQQKSSQAPKLLFHYYDKDFNNEADTPDNFQSRRPNTSFCFLDIRSPGLGDTAMYLCATSRETGVGEKLFFGSGTQLSVL.

This clone was counted once. This chain joins TRBV5-1 and TRBJ2-3; TRBD1 aligns across 9 bases. Germline-derived CDR1 and CDR2 are SGHRS and YFSETQ. The CDR3 sequence is 16 residues long. J gave up 3 bases and V 5 bases, and 10 bases lay outside the gene matches. CDR3 sequence (DNA): TGCGCCAGCAGTTATCCCGGGACAGGGAGTACAGATACGCAGTATTTT. This translates into CASSYPGTGSTDTQYF.

The chain employs TRBV5-4 and TRBJ2-7, with TRBD1 matching over 10 bases. CDR3 length: 14 amino acids. V was pared by 4 bases and J by 4 bases, with 5 bases of the junction left unmatched. Germline V gene data show CDR1 as SGHNT and CDR2 as YYREEE (reference sequence). In DNA form, the CDR3 reads TGTGCCAGCAGCAGGGACAGGGGCGGATACGAGCAGTACTTC. This sequence encodes CASSRDRGGYEQYF.

The rearrangement joins TRBV6-2 or TRBV6-3 to TRBJ1-1; 8 bases line up with TRBD1. The CDR3 covers 12 residues. The V gene end was trimmed by 5 bases and the J gene end by 7 bases; junction bases not matched to a gene: 3. CDR1 and CDR2 (germline): MNHEY, SVGEGT. The CDR3 sequence: CASSLGTGEAFF. The CDR3 DNA reads TGTGCCAGCAGTCTTGGGACAGGTGAAGCTTTCTTT.

The chain combines TRBV7-2 with TRBJ2-1; 12 bases are shared with TRBD2. Germline V gene data show CDR1 as SGHTA and CDR2 as FQGNSA. The CDR3 has 17 amino acids. Germline trimming cut 5 bases from V and 8 bases from J; bases unmatched to any gene: 13. DNA of the CDR3: TGTGCCAGCAGCCCCCGACTAGCGGGAGATTTGTCCGATGAGCAGTTCTTC. Protein product: CASSPRLAGDLSDEQFF.

The rearrangement uses TRBV6-2 or TRBV6-3 and TRBJ2-3; D gene ambiguous. CDR3 size: 14 residues. The germline V and J ends were trimmed by 4 bases and 2 bases, with 10 bases remaining between them. Germline V gene sequence: CDR1 MNHEY, CDR2 SVGEGT. CDR3 sequence: CASSWYSSTDTQYF. The DNA of the CDR3 is TGTGCCAGCAGTTGGTACTCGTCCACAGATACGCAGTATTTT.

V usage is TRBV7-9 and J usage is TRBJ2-6, with 7 bases identical to TRBD2. The germline gives CDR1 SEHNR, CDR2 FQNEAQ (reference sequence). The CDR3 totals 16 residues. V shed 0 bases and J 4 bases; nucleotides not matched to a gene: 3. In DNA, the CDR3 is TGTGCCAGCAGCTTAGCGGGAGGGCAAGGGGCCAACGTCCTGACTTTC. This codes for CASSLAGGQGANVLTF.

The V gene is TRBV7-8, the J gene TRBJ2-1, with a weak D call TRBD2 (5 bases). CDR1 and CDR2 (germline): SGHVS, FQNEAQ. With 0 bases removed from V and 0 bases from J, the gap between germline ends came to 6 bases. CDR3 size: 15 residues. The CDR3 DNA reads TGTGCCAGCAGCTTAGCAGGGAGCTCCTACAATGAGCAGTTCTTC. This codes for CASSLAGSSYNEQFF.

The chain links TRBV6-2 or TRBV6-3 to TRBJ1-2, with 7 nucleotides matching TRBD1. The V segment lost 4 bases and the J segment 5 bases; nucleotides outside the gene matches: 4. Germline loops: CDR1 MNHEY, CDR2 SVGEGT. This CDR3 is 13 amino acids long. The CDR3 region is CASSLTGPYGYTF. Written as DNA, the CDR3 is TGTGCCAGCAGTTTGACAGGGCCGTATGGCTACACCTTC.

V gene TRBV6-5 combines with J gene TRBJ2-3, with D perhaps matching TRBD2 (6 bases). Germline CDR1 is MNHEY and CDR2 is SVGAGI. The CDR3 spans 16 residues. V gave up 0 bases and J gave up 6 bases, with 16 bases separating them. CDR3 sequence: CASSYSITGAADTQYF. DNA for the CDR3: TGTGCCAGCAGTTACTCGATAACGGGAGCCGCCGATACGCAGTATTTT.

On this clone itself: The same CDR3 is also encoded by other DNA sequences in this sample. The J gene is TRBJ1-5, the V gene TRBV9; possibly TRBD1 for D (6 bases). The V end lost 0 bases, the J end lost 3 bases, and 7 bases lay between the germline ends. Germline V gives CDR1 SGDLS, CDR2 YYNGEE. There are 14 residues in the CDR3. CDR3 nucleotide sequence: TGTGCCAGCAGCGTAGGACAGGACAATCAGCCCCAGCATTTT. It yields the protein CASSVGQDNQPQHF.

The table lists this clone with a few counts. The gene calls are TRBV5-6 and TRBJ1-5; weak D call: TRBD1 (5 bases). V was shortened by 0 bases and J by 5 bases, with 12 bases between the two germline ends. Germline V gene lookup returns CDR1 SGHDT and CDR2 YYEEEE. The CDR3 has 15 amino acids. In DNA form, the CDR3 reads TGTGCCAGCAGCTTGGCTGGCAGGGCGGATCAGCCCCAGCATTTT. It codes for CASSLAGRADQPQHF.

The chain couples TRBV5-1 to TRBJ1-1, with a possible D match to TRBD1 (5 bases). The CDR3 loop spans 14 amino acids. In germline, CDR1 is SGHRS, CDR2 YFSETQ. The V gene lost 4 bases and the J gene lost 4 bases, with 14 bases spanning the gap. Here the CDR3 DNA reads TGCGCCAGCAGCCGTTCAGGGTCGGGCACTGAAGCTTTCTTT. It encodes CASSRSGSGTEAFF.

The rearrangement uses TRBV5-1 and TRBJ2-3, with TRBD2 as a possible D gene (6 bases). This CDR3 has 15 amino acids. The V end lost 1 base, the J end lost 3 bases, and 12 bases lay between the germline ends. Germline loops: CDR1 SGHRS, CDR2 YFSETQ. This chain's CDR3 is CASSLFTEGTDTQYF. The CDR3 bases are TGCGCCAGCAGCTTGTTTACGGAGGGGACAGATACGCAGTATTTT.

This clone is a singleton in its sample. This chain connects TRBV18 to TRBJ2-7; 11 positions match TRBD1. After removal of 1 base from V and 7 bases from J, the junction contained 9 bases not matched to a gene. Germline assignment: CDR1 KGHSH and CDR2 LQKENI. This CDR3 comprises 16 residues. The CDR3: CASSPQQGQGAREQYF. CDR3 DNA: TGTGCCAGCTCACCACAACAAGGACAGGGGGCGCGTGAGCAGTACTTC. Full variable domain (outside the CDR3, taken from reference TRBV18 and TRBJ2-7): NAGVMQNPRHLVRRRGQEARLRCSPMKGHSHVYWYRQLPEEGLKFMVYLQKENIIDESGMPKERFSAEFPKEGPSILRIQQVVRGDSAAYFCASSPQQGQGAREQYFGPGTRLTVT.

This clone was observed a few times. This sequence joins TRBV19 and TRBJ1-1; tentatively, D is TRBD1 (5 bases). This CDR3 has 13 residues. Deletions cut 8 bases from V and 1 base from J, with 11 bases between. From germline, CDR1 is LNHDA and CDR2 SQIVND (reference sequence). CDR3 sequence (DNA): TGTGCCAGTTTCCGTCAGGGGAACACTGAAGCTTTCTTT. Translating gives CASFRQGNTEAFF.

This clone was observed once. The chain links TRBV2 to TRBJ2-1; 9 bases fit TRBD1. Germline V gene sequence: CDR1 SNHLY, CDR2 FYNNEI. The junction had 6 bases not matched to a gene; V was cut back by 8 bases and J by 4 bases. The CDR3 length is 14 residues. The CDR3 sequence is CASFAGTGYNEQFF. The CDR3 DNA reads as TGTGCCAGCTTCGCCGGGACAGGGTACAATGAGCAGTTCTTC.

This clone was seen only a few times. The V and J genes are TRBV2 and TRBJ2-7, with 7 bases aligning to TRBD1. V shed 5 bases, J shed 7 bases, and the junction held 11 bases outside the gene matches. Germline V gives CDR1 SNHLY, CDR2 FYNNEI. The CDR3 contains 14 residues. CDR3 coding DNA: TGTGCCAGCAGTCCCAACAGGGGACCTGGAGAGCAGTACTTC. Translated: CASSPNRGPGEQYF.

The table lists this clone with a count of one. The CDR3 spells CASRVAGEQFF. In DNA, the CDR3 is TGTGCCAGCAGAGTAGCGGGGGAGCAGTTCTTC. This chain joins TRBV2 and TRBJ2-1, with TRBD2 matching over 8 bases. There are 11 residues in the CDR3. Per germline, CDR1 SNHLY and CDR2 FYNNEI. J was trimmed by 10 bases and V by 6 bases; bases with no gene match: 2. The whole variable domain, filled in from reference TRBV2 and TRBJ2-1, reads EPEVTQTPSHQVTQMGQEVILRCVPISNHLYFYWYRQILGQKVEFLVSFYNNEISEKSEIFDDQFSVERPDGSNFTLKIRSTKLEDSAMYFCASRVAGEQFFGPGTRLTVL.

The chain couples TRBV19 to TRBJ1-3; unclear D gene. Germline V gene lookup returns CDR1 LNHDA and CDR2 SQIVND (reference sequence). The CDR3 is made up of 15 amino acids. Trimming cost V 4 bases and J 0 bases, with 10 bases left between them. The CDR3 DNA reads as TGTGCCAGTAGTAGCTCAGTCTCCTCTGGAAACACCATATATTTT. Translated: CASSSSVSSGNTIYF. Full variable domain (missing parts from reference TRBV19 and TRBJ1-3): DGGITQSPKYLFRKEGQNVTLSCEQNLNHDAMYWYRQDPGQGLRLIYYSQIVNDFQKGDIAEGYSVSREKKESFPLTVTSAQKNPTAFYLCASSSSVSSGNTIYFGEGSWLTVV.

For the CDR3, the DNA is TGTGCCAGCAGTCAGGGCGAAGGGGGTTGGGAAAAACTGTTTTTT. Translated, it gives CASSQGEGGWEKLFF. The chain links TRBV27 to TRBJ1-4; a weak D match, TRBD1 (6 bases). The germline V gene has CDR1 MNHEY and CDR2 SMNVEV (reference sequence). The CDR3 covers 15 residues. V was shortened by 5 bases and J by 8 bases, with 18 bases between the two germline ends.